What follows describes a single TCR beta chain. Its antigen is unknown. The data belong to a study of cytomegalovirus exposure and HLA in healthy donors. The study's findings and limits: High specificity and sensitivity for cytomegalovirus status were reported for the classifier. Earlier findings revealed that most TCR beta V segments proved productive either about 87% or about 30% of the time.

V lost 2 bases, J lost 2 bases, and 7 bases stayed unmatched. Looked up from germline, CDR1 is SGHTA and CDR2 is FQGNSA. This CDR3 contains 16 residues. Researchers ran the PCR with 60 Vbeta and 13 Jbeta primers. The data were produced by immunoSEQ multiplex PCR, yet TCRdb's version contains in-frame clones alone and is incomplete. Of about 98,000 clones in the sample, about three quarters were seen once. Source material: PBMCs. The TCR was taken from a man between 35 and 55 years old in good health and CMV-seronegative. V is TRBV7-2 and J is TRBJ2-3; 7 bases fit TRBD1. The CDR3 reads CASSLKGAELTDTQYF. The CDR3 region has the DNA TGTGCCAGCAGCTTAAAGGGGGCGGAACTCACAGATACGCAGTATTTT. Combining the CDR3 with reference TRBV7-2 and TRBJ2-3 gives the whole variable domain GAGVSQSPSNKVTEKGKDVELRCDPISGHTALYWYRQSLGQGLEFLIYFQGNSAPDKSGLPSDRFSAERTGGSVSTLTIQRTQQEDSAVYLCASSLKGAELTDTQYFGPGTRLTVL.